This T cell receptor (beta chain) originates from a study of CD8+CD57+ T cells in acquired aplastic anemia (dated by TCRdb to the late 2010s). In terms of the full investigation: On average, sorted CD4+ and CD8+ cells yielded around 3.4 ug of extracted DNA, with a range of roughly 0.18 to 27.4 ug. A CD8+CD57+ expansion meant a frequency higher than the mean frequency seen in healthy subjects.

Expansion of CD8+CD57+ cells had been shown by flow cytometry in the patients chosen for sequencing. All patients had severe acquired aplastic anemia diagnosed by International Study of Aplastic Anemia and Agranulocytosis and Camitta criteria. No patient had received any therapy when blood was sampled. The study deep-sequenced TCR repertoires of sorted CD4+ and CD8+ blood T cells from severe aplastic anemia patients and healthy subjects. Patients were enrolled in the USA under clinicaltrials.gov protocols 00001620, 01623167, 00001397, 00071045, 00081523 and 00961064. Ficoll-Paque density gradient centrifugation was used to isolate peripheral blood mononuclear cells. Before DNA was extracted, CD4+ and CD8+ T cells were sorted using either FACS or magnetic beads. The germline V gene provides CDR1 SGDLS and CDR2 YYNGEE. Reading from cysteine to phenylalanine, the CDR3 counts 16 amino acids. The read is trimmed to its CDR3 DNA, 48 bases read in frame from base 1. A distance of 18 bases separates the germline ends of V and J, which lose 2 bases and 6 bases respectively.

Study-level results and caveats: No significant difference in CD8+ Simpson's diversity was found between patients and healthy controls (P=0.060). Approximately 31 CD8+ CDR3 sequences were found in both patients and controls but appeared to be highly expressed in patients and within the immunodominant clones of the patients.

This clonotype was counted at least ten times. Its specific antigen is unknown. Base qualities are missing; no much larger clone stands one base away. Genomic DNA was used as template for profiling of TCR beta VDJ combinations and CDR3 sequences. An Illumina HiSeq 2000 was used for TCR repertoire sequencing. The source study handled its data this way. TRBV/TRBJ rearrangement plots, CDR3 size and DJ length profiles, and Simpson's diversity index were used to evaluate the repertoires. The most abundant DNA sequence in the deep sequencing data was taken as the immunodominant clone. CDR3 amino acid sequences were checked for sharing across subjects and were also compared against the VDJdb database and published repertoires. TCRdb trimmed the raw reads at Q25, called clones with MiXCR and kept productive beta chains. Every distinct CDR3 protein forms one entry, paired with its most common genes and DNA. TCRdb, rather than the study authors, made the V and J calls. For this sample there are 150,000 to 200,000 distinct CDR3 sequences; more than 45% appear just once. The ten largest clones capture around 9.7% of the sample.

Sequenced input: sorted CD4+, CD8+, or CD8+CD57+ T cells (not recorded which) from PBMCs. The receptor comes from a human donor with aplastic anemia. The rearranged chain carries TRBV9 and TRBJ2-1; the best D guess is TRBD1, with 6 bases matching. The DNA sequence is given as TGTGCCAGCAGCGTCTTAGGACAGAGCCCCTCCAATGAGCAGTTCTTC. Its translation is CASSVLGQSPSNEQFF. The reference TRBV9 and TRBJ2-1 proteins fill in what lies around the CDR3, so the full variable domain reads DSGVTQTPKHLITATGQRVTLRCSPRSGDLSVYWYQQSLDQGLQFLIQYYNGEERAKGNILERFSAQQFPDLHSELNLSSLELGDSALYFCASSVLGQSPSNEQFFGPGTRLTVL.